The present entry profiles one TCR beta chain with its context. Its antigen is unidentified. This sample stems from a study of cytomegalovirus exposure and HLA in healthy donors. Study observations and caveats: There were reportedly fewer N-insertions in an Asian-associated ancestry cluster than the roughly 670-donor mean, in a later analysis. The authors enumerated 180 or so TCR beta chains as linked to cytomegalovirus. For TCR beta chains, V- and J-gene trimming was later linked to a missense DCLRE1C variant.

Trimming took off 7 bases at V and 5 bases at J, with 11 bases between the two ends. In germline, CDR1 is MNHEY, CDR2 SVGAGI. This CDR3 spans 13 amino acids. The PCR had 60 Vbeta and 13 Jbeta primers. The method was immunoSEQ multiplex PCR; TCRdb's version includes in-frame clones alone and lacks a portion of them. The repertoire consists of 85,000 to 95,000 clones, with approximately 80% occurring once and the leading ten covering roughly 5%. Sequenced sample: PBMCs. V usage is TRBV6-5 and J usage is TRBJ1-4; tentative D call: TRBD1 (6 bases). This receptor was taken from a man aged 25-45 years in good health and CMV-seropositive. The CDR3 loop is CASKGGVNEKLFF. The CDR3 DNA sequence: TGTGCCAGCAAAGGGGGAGTCAATGAAAAACTGTTTTTT.